Listed below are T cell receptor beta chains from one sample, sequenced in a study of blood T cell repertoires in COVID-19. Profiling relied on immunoSEQ multiplex PCR, and the TCRdb table lists in-frame clones only, not all of them. The profile shows 45,000 to 50,000 clones, 75% to 90% of them singletons. Material for sequencing was peripheral blood. The receptor source for this set is a man aged 50 to 59 with acute or convalescent COVID-19. Each CDR3 is given with its conserved first and last residue. Each record gives: CDR3 DNA, CDR3 protein, D gene, V gene, J gene, clone size. A D gene is named only where the DNA matches it firmly. Rows give clone size only sometimes, using once, few, many, or a class for an expanded clone.

cdr3_nt: TGTGCCAGCAGCTTGAACAGGGCTGGAGAGACCCAGTACTTC
cdr3_aa: CASSLNRAGETQYF
d_call: NA
v_call: TRBV5-4
j_call: TRBJ2-5
clone_size: NA

cdr3_nt: TGTGCCAGCAATAGTGGTCTCTCTGGAAACACCATATATTTT
cdr3_aa: CASNSGLSGNTIYF
d_call: NA
v_call: TRBV9
j_call: TRBJ1-3
clone_size: NA

cdr3_nt: TGTGCCAGCAGCCGGGTCGGCCAAGTAGGTGAAGCTTTCTTT
cdr3_aa: CASSRVGQVGEAFF
d_call: NA
v_call: TRBV6-6
j_call: TRBJ1-1
clone_size: NA

cdr3_nt: TGTGCCAGCAGCCAGCACAACAGAGTCCCTAACTATGGCTACACCTTC
cdr3_aa: CASSQHNRVPNYGYTF
d_call: NA
v_call: TRBV14
j_call: TRBJ1-2
clone_size: NA

cdr3_nt: TGTGCCAGCAGCTTAGAGCCAACTAATGAAAAACTGTTTTTT
cdr3_aa: CASSLEPTNEKLFF
d_call: NA
v_call: TRBV7-9
j_call: TRBJ1-4
clone_size: NA

cdr3_nt: TGTGCCAGCAGTGATTCACAGGGCACTGAAGCTTTCTTT
cdr3_aa: CASSDSQGTEAFF
d_call: NA
v_call: TRBV6-1
j_call: TRBJ1-1
clone_size: few

cdr3_nt: TGTGCCAGCAGTGAAAGGGACAGGGGCCAATCACCCCTCCACTTT
cdr3_aa: CASSERDRGQSPLHF
d_call: TRBD1
v_call: TRBV6-1
j_call: TRBJ1-6
clone_size: NA

cdr3_nt: TGTGCCAGCAGCTCCCTGGACAGCGTGAACACTGAAGCTTTCTTT
cdr3_aa: CASSSLDSVNTEAFF
d_call: NA
v_call: TRBV11-3
j_call: TRBJ1-1
clone_size: NA

cdr3_nt: TGCGCCAGCAGCCAAGATTTGACAGGGTCGGTCTATGGCTACACCTTC
cdr3_aa: CASSQDLTGSVYGYTF
d_call: TRBD1
v_call: TRBV4-1
j_call: TRBJ1-2
clone_size: few

cdr3_nt: TGTGCCAGTAGGGATGTACAGGGGCGTTCGTCCTATGGCTACACCTTC
cdr3_aa: CASRDVQGRSSYGYTF
d_call: TRBD1
v_call: TRBV19
j_call: TRBJ1-2
clone_size: NA

cdr3_nt: TGTGCCAGCAGCCTCTTGGACAGGGTAAATCAGCCCCAGCATTTT
cdr3_aa: CASSLLDRVNQPQHF
d_call: TRBD1
v_call: TRBV7-2
j_call: TRBJ1-5
clone_size: NA

cdr3_nt: TGCAGCGGGGGGGCGGCCCAAAGGGAGACCCAGTACTTC
cdr3_aa: CSGGAAQRETQYF
d_call: NA
v_call: TRBV29-1
j_call: TRBJ2-5
clone_size: NA

cdr3_nt: TGTGCCAGCAATCAGGGGGCGCGCTCTGAAGCTTTCTTT
cdr3_aa: CASNQGARSEAFF
d_call: TRBD1
v_call: TRBV3-1/TRBV3-2
j_call: TRBJ1-1
clone_size: NA

cdr3_nt: TGCGCCAGCAGCCAGGGACAGGGGTCCTACGAGCAGTACTTC
cdr3_aa: CASSQGQGSYEQYF
d_call: TRBD1
v_call: TRBV5-1
j_call: TRBJ2-7
clone_size: NA

cdr3_nt: TGTGCCAGCAGCCCCACACGGGGGTCTGGAAACACCATATATTTT
cdr3_aa: CASSPTRGSGNTIYF
d_call: NA
v_call: TRBV7-9
j_call: TRBJ1-3
clone_size: NA

cdr3_nt: TGTGCCAGCAGCCTTTTGACTAGCGGGGGGGGTGAGCAGTTCTTC
cdr3_aa: CASSLLTSGGGEQFF
d_call: TRBD2
v_call: TRBV4-2
j_call: TRBJ2-1
clone_size: NA

cdr3_nt: TGTGCCAGCAGCCCGAGCGGGGAGTCAGGAACTGAAGCTTTCTTT
cdr3_aa: CASSPSGESGTEAFF
d_call: NA
v_call: TRBV7-6
j_call: TRBJ1-1
clone_size: few

cdr3_nt: TGTGCCAGCAGCCCCGGGACAAAGACCTACGAGCAGTACTTC
cdr3_aa: CASSPGTKTYEQYF
d_call: NA
v_call: TRBV6-2/TRBV6-3
j_call: TRBJ2-7
clone_size: NA

cdr3_nt: TGTGCCAGTAGTATTCGGTCGACAGGGAACACTGAAGCTTTCTTT
cdr3_aa: CASSIRSTGNTEAFF
d_call: NA
v_call: TRBV19
j_call: TRBJ1-1
clone_size: once

cdr3_nt: TGTGCCAGCAGCCAAGGACAGGGGAACACTGAAGCTTTCTTT
cdr3_aa: CASSQGQGNTEAFF
d_call: TRBD1
v_call: TRBV3-1/TRBV3-2
j_call: TRBJ1-1
clone_size: NA

cdr3_nt: TGTGCCAGCAGTTTATGGAGTCGAGACGAGCAGTACTTC
cdr3_aa: CASSLWSRDEQYF
d_call: NA
v_call: TRBV28
j_call: TRBJ2-7
clone_size: NA

cdr3_nt: TGTGCCACCAGTGATCCTACTGACAGTTTTAATCCTGAGCAGTTCTTC
cdr3_aa: CATSDPTDSFNPEQFF
d_call: NA
v_call: TRBV24-1
j_call: TRBJ2-1
clone_size: NA

cdr3_nt: TGCGCCAGCAGCTTGTCTCCCTCCTACAATGAGCAGTTCTTC
cdr3_aa: CASSLSPSYNEQFF
d_call: NA
v_call: TRBV5-1
j_call: TRBJ2-1
clone_size: NA

cdr3_nt: TGTGCCACCAGTGATTTGGTAGGGGGACGAGAGACCCAGTACTTC
cdr3_aa: CATSDLVGGRETQYF
d_call: NA
v_call: TRBV24-1
j_call: TRBJ2-5
clone_size: NA

cdr3_nt: TGCGCCAGCAGCTCAGGGGCGGGAGGAAACTATGGCTACACCTTC
cdr3_aa: CASSSGAGGNYGYTF
d_call: NA
v_call: TRBV5-1
j_call: TRBJ1-2
clone_size: NA

cdr3_nt: TGTGCCAGCAGCATTCCCCTAGCGGGGGGCCAGCAGTTCTTC
cdr3_aa: CASSIPLAGGQQFF
d_call: TRBD2
v_call: TRBV28
j_call: TRBJ2-1
clone_size: NA

cdr3_nt: TGTGCCAGCAGCTCCTCCGTGGGAGGGGCGTTGGAGACCCAGTACTTC
cdr3_aa: CASSSSVGGALETQYF
d_call: TRBD2
v_call: TRBV7-9
j_call: TRBJ2-5
clone_size: NA

cdr3_nt: TGTGCCAGCAGCTTAGGATCGGGGTCCGACACTGAAGCTTTCTTT
cdr3_aa: CASSLGSGSDTEAFF
d_call: NA
v_call: TRBV7-9
j_call: TRBJ1-1
clone_size: NA

cdr3_nt: TGTGCTAGTAGTAAAACTAGCGGCCAAGGGCAGTACTTC
cdr3_aa: CASSKTSGQGQYF
d_call: TRBD2
v_call: TRBV12-5
j_call: TRBJ2-7
clone_size: NA

cdr3_nt: TGTGCCACCAGCAGGGGCGGCGGGGGCAAGGCAGATACGCAGTATTTT
cdr3_aa: CATSRGGGGKADTQYF
d_call: NA
v_call: TRBV15
j_call: TRBJ2-3
clone_size: NA

cdr3_nt: TGTGCCAGCAGCTCAAGGGGCGGGGGGGCCCTCGCCAAAAACATTCAGTACTTC
cdr3_aa: CASSSRGGGALAKNIQYF
d_call: TRBD2
v_call: TRBV5-4
j_call: TRBJ2-4
clone_size: NA

cdr3_nt: TGTGCCACCAAAGGCTGGGGGGATCAAGAGACCCAGTACTTC
cdr3_aa: CATKGWGDQETQYF
d_call: NA
v_call: TRBV24-1
j_call: TRBJ2-5
clone_size: NA

cdr3_nt: TGCGCCAGCAGCCTAGCTAGCGGGAGGATGGATGAGCAGTTCTTC
cdr3_aa: CASSLASGRMDEQFF
d_call: TRBD2
v_call: TRBV5-1
j_call: TRBJ2-1
clone_size: few

cdr3_nt: TGTGCCAGCAGCTTGTACCAGGATGAGCAGTTCTTC
cdr3_aa: CASSLYQDEQFF
d_call: NA
v_call: TRBV7-9
j_call: TRBJ2-1
clone_size: NA

cdr3_nt: TGTGCCAGCAGCCCCTTTGGTGGTGCGGGACTTAACTATGGCTACACCTTC
cdr3_aa: CASSPFGGAGLNYGYTF
d_call: NA
v_call: TRBV7-3
j_call: TRBJ1-2
clone_size: few

cdr3_nt: TGTGCCAGCAGCTGGGGACCGGAGGGAAAGAATGAAGCTTTCTTT
cdr3_aa: CASSWGPEGKNEAFF
d_call: NA
v_call: TRBV7-3
j_call: TRBJ1-1
clone_size: NA

cdr3_nt: TGCGCCATTAAACTCGGACCTAGCGTATACAATGAGCAGTTCTTC
cdr3_aa: CAIKLGPSVYNEQFF
d_call: NA
v_call: TRBV10-2
j_call: TRBJ2-1
clone_size: NA

cdr3_nt: TGCGCCAGCAGCTTGTTCGGGACAGGGGTAGGAGCAACTAATGAAAAACTGTTTTTT
cdr3_aa: CASSLFGTGVGATNEKLFF
d_call: TRBD1
v_call: TRBV5-1
j_call: TRBJ1-4
clone_size: NA

cdr3_nt: TGTGCCTGGAGCCGGACAGGGGTACTGAACACTGAAGCTTTCTTT
cdr3_aa: CAWSRTGVLNTEAFF
d_call: TRBD1
v_call: TRBV30
j_call: TRBJ1-1
clone_size: NA

cdr3_nt: TGTGCCAGCAGCAAATGCGTCGACAGGCCCTATGGCTACACCTTC
cdr3_aa: CASSKCVDRPYGYTF
d_call: NA
v_call: TRBV21-1
j_call: TRBJ1-2
clone_size: NA

cdr3_nt: TGTGCCAGCTCACCAGGGACAGCAAATTCTGGAAACACCATATATTTT
cdr3_aa: CASSPGTANSGNTIYF
d_call: TRBD1
v_call: TRBV18
j_call: TRBJ1-3
clone_size: once

cdr3_nt: TGTGCCAGCAGCACCCGGGACACAACTAACTATGGCTACACCTTC
cdr3_aa: CASSTRDTTNYGYTF
d_call: NA
v_call: TRBV7-9
j_call: TRBJ1-2
clone_size: NA

cdr3_nt: TGCAGTGCTAGTTTTGAGACTGAAGCTTTCTTT
cdr3_aa: CSASFETEAFF
d_call: NA
v_call: TRBV20-1
j_call: TRBJ1-1
clone_size: NA

cdr3_nt: TGTGCCACCAGCAGAGGGGGTAGCGGGTACTACGAGCAGTACTTC
cdr3_aa: CATSRGGSGYYEQYF
d_call: TRBD2
v_call: TRBV15
j_call: TRBJ2-7
clone_size: NA

cdr3_nt: TGCGCCAGCAGCTTAGATCACGACAGGTCTAACTCACCCCTCCACTTT
cdr3_aa: CASSLDHDRSNSPLHF
d_call: NA
v_call: TRBV5-1
j_call: TRBJ1-6
clone_size: NA